The T cell receptor beta chain under discussion was sequenced for a study of shared clonotypes between healthy human individuals. About the study: CD8 memory received one plate per donor, CD8 naive two, CD4 memory three and CD4 naive three. Study-wide results and limits: The study sampled only blood, and tissue repertoires likely differ.

A remark on this clone: The antigen is not known.

Method: immunoSEQ multiplex PCR; TCRdb's copy keeps in-frame clones and lacks some. There are millions of clones in the sample; more than 80% occur only once, and 0.14% lies in the top ten. Germline V gives CDR1 SGHAT, CDR2 FQNNGV. Trimming stripped 6 bases from V and 4 bases from J, with 11 bases between. The CDR3 contains 13 residues. The chain couples TRBV11-2 to TRBJ2-3; a possible D gene is TRBD2 (5 bases). The source material was naive CD4+ T cells sorted from blood. The subset denotes: CD45RA+ positively selected. The sequence came from a young man in good health. The CDR3 coding sequence is TGTGCCAGCAGAACTAGTTCGTCAGATACGCAGTATTTT. Amino acids: CASRTSSSDTQYF.